The rows below give T cell receptor beta chains drawn from one sample of a study of tumor-infiltrating lymphocytes in primary liver carcinoma. TCRdb used MiXCR to reprocess the multiplex PCR reads, holding one entry per CDR3 protein. The sample has approximately 190,000 distinct CDR3 sequences, just under 85% seen once. Input material: tumor tissue from primary liver carcinoma. The receptors come from a man aged 40-50 years with primary liver carcinoma and hepatitis B virus infection. The CDR3 runs from the conserved cysteine through the conserved F or W. The order of the fields is D gene, V gene, J gene, clone size, CDR3 protein, CDR3 DNA. A D gene is named only where the DNA matches it firmly. Expanded clones get a size class; other rows say once, few or many, or leave the size out.

D gene: TRBD2; V gene: TRBV12-3/TRBV12-4; J gene: TRBJ2-3; clone size: .; CDR3 protein: CANSLTEGEGNTQYF; CDR3 DNA: TGTGCCAACAGTCTAACGGAAGGGGAGGGGAATACGCAGTATTTT
D gene: TRBD1; V gene: TRBV5-5; J gene: TRBJ2-1; clone size: .; CDR3 protein: CARSSGQGLYNEQFF; CDR3 DNA: TGTGCCAGAAGCTCCGGACAGGGTCTATACAACGAGCAGTTCTTC
D gene: .; V gene: TRBV4-3; J gene: TRBJ2-1; clone size: .; CDR3 protein: CASSQFPLPADNEQFF; CDR3 DNA: TGCGCCAGCAGCCAATTCCCCCTCCCGGCGGATAATGAACAGTTTTTC
D gene: .; V gene: TRBV29-1; J gene: TRBJ2-2; clone size: .; CDR3 protein: CSVVGQGDHAGELCF; CDR3 DNA: TGCAGCGTTGTAGGACAAGGGGATCACGCCGGGGAGCTGTGTTTT
D gene: .; V gene: TRBV4-2; J gene: TRBJ2-5; clone size: many; CDR3 protein: CASSRTDEYQETQYF; CDR3 DNA: TGTGCCAGCAGCAGGACGGACGAGTACCAAGAGACCCAGTACTTC
D gene: .; V gene: TRBV6-5; J gene: TRBJ2-1; clone size: .; CDR3 protein: CASRYKTSFNEQFF; CDR3 DNA: TGTGCCAGCCGTTACAAGACTAGTTTTAATGAGCAGTTCTTC
D gene: .; V gene: TRBV12-5; J gene: TRBJ2-3; clone size: many; CDR3 protein: CASGFGGHTDTQYF; CDR3 DNA: TGTGCTAGTGGTTTCGGGGGTCACACAGATACGCAGTATTTT
D gene: TRBD1; V gene: TRBV16; J gene: TRBJ1-1; clone size: few; CDR3 protein: CASSQRDRGGAPEAFF; CDR3 DNA: TGTGCCAGCAGCCAGCGGGACAGGGGGGGGGCTCCTGAAGCTTTCTTT
D gene: .; V gene: TRBV5-1; J gene: TRBJ2-1; clone size: .; CDR3 protein: CASSLEFQRNEQFF; CDR3 DNA: TGCGCCAGCAGCTTGGAATTCCAACGCAATGAGCAGTTCTTC
D gene: .; V gene: TRBV5-6; J gene: TRBJ1-6; clone size: .; CDR3 protein: CVSSLSGRTKGDSPLHF; CDR3 DNA: TGTGTCAGCAGCTTGTCGGGTCGGACCAAGGGGGATTCACCCCTCCACTTT
D gene: TRBD1; V gene: TRBV12-3/TRBV12-4; J gene: TRBJ1-5; clone size: .; CDR3 protein: CTSRFGTGDHLPQHF; CDR3 DNA: TGTACCAGCAGATTCGGGACAGGGGACCATCTGCCCCAGCATTTT
D gene: TRBD1; V gene: TRBV29-1; J gene: TRBJ1-1; clone size: .; CDR3 protein: CCGGQEVYQNTEALF; CDR3 DNA: TGCTGCGGGGGACAGGAAGTCTACCAGAACACTGAAGCTTTATTT
D gene: TRBD1; V gene: TRBV6-6; J gene: TRBJ1-4; clone size: .; CDR3 protein: CANSNRGRGRGEKLFF; CDR3 DNA: TGTGCCAACAGTAATCGGGGCAGGGGGCGAGGCGAAAAACTGTTTTTT
D gene: .; V gene: TRBV5-1; J gene: TRBJ2-5; clone size: once; CDR3 protein: CANSSYGLGGEQETQYF; CDR3 DNA: TGCGCCAACAGCTCCTACGGACTAGGGGGAGAGCAAGAGACCCAGTACTTC
D gene: TRBD1; V gene: TRBV29-1; J gene: TRBJ2-3; clone size: .; CDR3 protein: CSVSETGSSDTQYF; CDR3 DNA: TGCAGCGTTTCCGAGACAGGGTCATCAGATACGCAGTATTTT
D gene: TRBD1; V gene: TRBV6-2/TRBV6-3; J gene: TRBJ2-1; clone size: .; CDR3 protein: CASSYPDRSCYNEQSF; CDR3 DNA: TGTGCCAGCAGTTACCCGGACAGGAGCTGCTACAATGAGCAGTCCTTC
D gene: .; V gene: TRBV10-3; J gene: TRBJ1-1; clone size: .; CDR3 protein: CAIQGGGLNTEAFF; CDR3 DNA: TGTGCCATCCAAGGGGGAGGCCTGAACACTGAAGCTTTCTTT
D gene: .; V gene: TRBV6-5; J gene: TRBJ1-6; clone size: .; CDR3 protein: CASSPMPNSPLHF; CDR3 DNA: TGTGCTAGCAGCCCTATGCCGAATTCACCCCTCCACTTC
D gene: TRBD1; V gene: TRBV6-2/TRBV6-3; J gene: TRBJ1-2; clone size: .; CDR3 protein: CASSVTGEPKYGYTF; CDR3 DNA: TGTGCTAGCAGCGTTACAGGGGAGCCTAAATATGGCTACACCTTC
D gene: .; V gene: TRBV6-6; J gene: TRBJ1-2; clone size: .; CDR3 protein: CASSECPAGGGYRYTF; CDR3 DNA: TGTGCCAGCAGCGAATGTCCGGCCGGAGGAGGATATAGGTACACCTTC
D gene: .; V gene: TRBV30; J gene: TRBJ2-7; clone size: .; CDR3 protein: CAWSLDPRRYDQYF; CDR3 DNA: TGTGCCTGGAGTCTGGATCCGAGGCGTTACGATCAGTACTTC
D gene: TRBD2; V gene: TRBV6-2/TRBV6-3; J gene: TRBJ2-7; clone size: .; CDR3 protein: CANSTRTSGGYEQYF; CDR3 DNA: TGTGCCAACAGCACTCGGACTAGCGGAGGGTACGAACAGTACTTC
D gene: .; V gene: TRBV4-3; J gene: TRBJ2-2; clone size: .; CDR3 protein: CANSQYHWTVGYTGELFF; CDR3 DNA: TGCGCCAACAGCCAATATCATTGGACAGTGGGGTACACCGGGGAGCTGTTTTTT
D gene: TRBD1; V gene: TRBV28; J gene: TRBJ1-1; clone size: .; CDR3 protein: CINNLRQGRNTEAFF; CDR3 DNA: TGTATCAACAATTTAAGACAGGGACGAAACACTGAAGCTTTCTTT
D gene: .; V gene: TRBV30; J gene: TRBJ2-7; clone size: once; CDR3 protein: CAWNKETNEQYF; CDR3 DNA: TGTGCCTGGAATAAGGAAACGAACGAACAGTACTTC
D gene: .; V gene: TRBV7-3; J gene: TRBJ2-5; clone size: .; CDR3 protein: CASSISRGQETQNF; CDR3 DNA: TGTGCCAGCAGCATAAGCAGGGGACAAGAGACCCAGAACTTC
D gene: .; V gene: TRBV6-6; J gene: TRBJ1-5; clone size: medium-sized; CDR3 protein: CASSPHLDDRFNQPQHF; CDR3 DNA: TGTGCCAGCAGCCCCCACCTGGACGATCGCTTCAATCAGCCCCAGCATTTT
D gene: TRBD1; V gene: TRBV30; J gene: TRBJ2-7; clone size: once; CDR3 protein: CASSNTGTGAEQYF; CDR3 DNA: TGTGCCTCGAGTAATACCGGGACAGGGGCCGAGCAGTATTTC
D gene: TRBD1; V gene: TRBV5-1; J gene: TRBJ2-1; clone size: .; CDR3 protein: CASSWSGTGRFASEQFF; CDR3 DNA: TGCGCCAGCAGCTGGTCGGGGACAGGGCGTTTTGCGAGTGAGCAGTTCTTC
D gene: .; V gene: TRBV6-1; J gene: TRBJ1-2; clone size: once; CDR3 protein: CASVSVVDYGYTF; CDR3 DNA: TGTGCCAGCGTCTCGGTCGTAGACTATGGCTACACCTTC
D gene: .; V gene: TRBV29-1; J gene: TRBJ2-7; clone size: .; CDR3 protein: CIVAPWGAKYEQYF; CDR3 DNA: TGCATCGTTGCCCCTTGGGGGGCCAAATACGAACAGTACTTC
D gene: .; V gene: TRBV6-5; J gene: TRBJ1-6; clone size: .; CDR3 protein: CASSCTQRLEPPLNF; CDR3 DNA: TGTGCCAGCAGTTGCACACAGAGGTTGGAGCCACCCCTCAACTTT
D gene: TRBD2; V gene: TRBV5-1; J gene: TRBJ2-7; clone size: .; CDR3 protein: CASSVGTSGSTERYF; CDR3 DNA: TGCGCCAGCAGCGTGGGGACTAGCGGGAGCACCGAGCGGTACTTC
D gene: .; V gene: TRBV6-5; J gene: TRBJ1-2; clone size: .; CDR3 protein: CASSYSRGGIFGYTF; CDR3 DNA: TGCGCCAGCAGTTACTCAAGAGGGGGAATATTTGGCTACACCTTC
D gene: .; V gene: TRBV11-1; J gene: TRBJ2-2; clone size: once; CDR3 protein: CASSPGLGAYTRELFF; CDR3 DNA: TGTGCCAGCAGCCCGGGGCTCGGGGCGTACACCAGGGAGCTGTTTTTT
D gene: .; V gene: TRBV11-2; J gene: TRBJ1-3; clone size: medium-sized; CDR3 protein: CASTQPSDRLGGNTIYF; CDR3 DNA: TGTGCCAGCACCCAACCATCCGACCGCTTAGGAGGAAACACCATATATTTT
D gene: TRBD2; V gene: TRBV11-2; J gene: TRBJ2-3; clone size: .; CDR3 protein: CASSLNLLAGGEADMQYF; CDR3 DNA: TGTGCCAGTAGCTTAAATCTCCTAGCGGGAGGCGAAGCGGATATGCAGTATTTT
D gene: TRBD1; V gene: TRBV6-1; J gene: TRBJ1-5; clone size: .; CDR3 protein: CACRIDRVYSNQPQHF; CDR3 DNA: TGTGCCTGCAGAATAGACAGGGTTTATAGCAATCAGCCCCAGCATTTT
D gene: .; V gene: TRBV6-6; J gene: TRBJ2-3; clone size: .; CDR3 protein: CADGLPPDF; CDR3 DNA: TGTGCCGACGGGCTCCCCCCGGATTTT
D gene: .; V gene: TRBV6-1; J gene: TRBJ2-3; clone size: many; CDR3 protein: CASSIDSTDTQYF; CDR3 DNA: TGTGCCAGCAGTATCGACAGCACAGATACGCAGTATTTT
D gene: .; V gene: TRBV4-2; J gene: TRBJ2-3; clone size: .; CDR3 protein: CASRGFEGSTDTQYF; CDR3 DNA: TGTGCTAGCAGGGGTTTTGAGGGGAGCACAGATACGCAGTATTTT
D gene: TRBD2; V gene: TRBV12-3/TRBV12-4; J gene: TRBJ2-7; clone size: .; CDR3 protein: CANTAGTSPYEQYF; CDR3 DNA: TGTGCCAACACCGCCGGGACTAGCCCTTACGAGCAATACTTC
D gene: .; V gene: TRBV6-6; J gene: TRBJ2-3; clone size: .; CDR3 protein: CASSRNREADMQYF; CDR3 DNA: TGTGCCAGCAGTCGGAACAGGGAAGCGGATATGCAGTATTTT
D gene: .; V gene: TRBV29-1; J gene: TRBJ2-7; clone size: .; CDR3 protein: CSAMTSGTGTRYEEYF; CDR3 DNA: TGCAGCGCCATGACATCTGGAACCGGCACTCGCTACGAGGAGTACTTC
D gene: TRBD1; V gene: TRBV12-3/TRBV12-4; J gene: TRBJ2-7; clone size: .; CDR3 protein: CAGKPGQGISYEQYF; CDR3 DNA: TGTGCCGGCAAACCGGGACAGGGGATCTCATACGAGCAGTACTTC
D gene: TRBD2; V gene: TRBV5-4; J gene: TRBJ2-1; clone size: .; CDR3 protein: CASSSMLAGGEQFF; CDR3 DNA: TGTGCCAGCAGCTCGATGCTAGCGGGAGGGGAACAGTTCTTC
D gene: TRBD1; V gene: TRBV7-9; J gene: TRBJ2-1; clone size: .; CDR3 protein: CASNYSQGGRPIEQFF; CDR3 DNA: TGTGCCAGCAACTATTCACAAGGGGGCAGACCCATCGAGCAGTTCTTC
D gene: TRBD2; V gene: TRBV11-3; J gene: TRBJ2-1; clone size: .; CDR3 protein: CASSSGGSWEQF; CDR3 DNA: TGTGCCAGCAGCTCGGGAGGTAGCTGGGAGCAGTTC
D gene: TRBD2; V gene: TRBV11-2; J gene: TRBJ2-1; clone size: .; CDR3 protein: CAGSQTSGSSNEQFF; CDR3 DNA: TGTGCCGGCAGTCAGACTAGCGGGAGCAGCAATGAGCAGTTCTTC
D gene: .; V gene: TRBV4-3; J gene: TRBJ2-6; clone size: .; CDR3 protein: CASSQYGFRSGANVLTF; CDR3 DNA: TGCGCCAGCAGCCAATATGGGTTCCGCTCTGGGGCCAACGTCCTAACTTTC
D gene: TRBD2; V gene: TRBV5-4; J gene: TRBJ2-1; clone size: .; CDR3 protein: CASAMTSGRGYNEQFF; CDR3 DNA: TGTGCGAGCGCCATGACGAGCGGGAGGGGTTACAATGAGCAGTTCTTC
D gene: .; V gene: TRBV11-1; J gene: TRBJ2-2; clone size: .; CDR3 protein: CACSFWDTRELFF; CDR3 DNA: TGTGCCTGCAGCTTTTGGGACACCAGGGAACTGTTTTTT
D gene: .; V gene: TRBV29-1; J gene: TRBJ2-2; clone size: .; CDR3 protein: CSVDTQGNTWELFF; CDR3 DNA: TGCAGCGTTGATACGCAGGGGAACACCTGGGAACTGTTTTTT
D gene: .; V gene: TRBV4-3; J gene: TRBJ1-1; clone size: once; CDR3 protein: CASGPVGGGMNTEAFF; CDR3 DNA: TGCGCCAGCGGCCCTGTGGGCGGAGGAATGAACACTGAAGCTTTCTTT
D gene: TRBD2; V gene: TRBV6-5; J gene: TRBJ2-7; clone size: .; CDR3 protein: CASSSLQFMTSGMDEQYF; CDR3 DNA: TGTGCCAGCAGTTCACTCCAGTTTATGACTAGCGGGATGGACGAGCAGTACTTC
D gene: .; V gene: TRBV24-1; J gene: TRBJ2-3; clone size: .; CDR3 protein: CTTSSGSWSTDTQYF; CDR3 DNA: TGTACAACCAGTTCTGGCTCCTGGAGCACAGATACGCAGTATTTT
D gene: TRBD1; V gene: TRBV7-8; J gene: TRBJ2-7; clone size: .; CDR3 protein: CASRSASTGAINEQYF; CDR3 DNA: TGTGCCAGCAGGTCCGCCTCGACAGGGGCTATCAACGAGCAGTACTTC
D gene: .; V gene: TRBV5-1; J gene: TRBJ2-2; clone size: .; CDR3 protein: CASSLEGGVATGELFF; CDR3 DNA: TGCGCCAGCAGCTTGGAGGGAGGAGTCGCCACCGGGGAGCTGTTTTTT
D gene: TRBD2; V gene: TRBV11-1; J gene: TRBJ2-3; clone size: few; CDR3 protein: CASSLARTSRSIDTQYF; CDR3 DNA: TGTGCCAGCAGCTTAGCTCGGACTAGCAGGTCCATAGATACGCAGTATTTT